This TCR beta chain originates from a study of T cells after yellow fever vaccination. MiXCR was run by TCRdb on the 5' RACE reads, yielding one entry per CDR3 protein. Among about 130,000 distinct CDR3 sequences listed, about 8.2% were seen once. This CDR3 is 16 amino acids long. Trimming removed 4 bases from V and 8 bases from J, with 19 bases in between. Germline CDR1 is SGDLS and CDR2 is YYNGEE. The starting material was CD8+ T cells sorted from PBMCs, obtained on the day of the yellow fever booster vaccination. The chain joins TRBV9 to TRBJ1-6; a weak D match, TRBD1 (5 bases). This sequence was found in a man younger than 35 who received the YFV17D yellow fever vaccine. The DNA of the CDR3 is TGTGCCAGCAGCCCTTCCGGGGGAGGGAGCGATTCACCCCTCCACTTT. Translation: CASSPSGGGSDSPLHF.